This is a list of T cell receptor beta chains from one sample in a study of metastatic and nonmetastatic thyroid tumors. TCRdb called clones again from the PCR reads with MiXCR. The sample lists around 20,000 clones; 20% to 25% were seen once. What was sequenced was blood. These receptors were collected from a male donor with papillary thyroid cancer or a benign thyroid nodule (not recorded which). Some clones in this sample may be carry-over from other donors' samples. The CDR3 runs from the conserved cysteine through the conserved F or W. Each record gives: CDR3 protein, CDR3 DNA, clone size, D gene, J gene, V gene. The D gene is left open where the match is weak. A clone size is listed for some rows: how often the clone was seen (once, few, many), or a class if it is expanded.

CDR3: CASSRDRGRHLGGANVLTF
DNA: TGTGCCAGCAGCCGAGACAGGGGTCGACACCTAGGTGGGGCCAACGTCCTGACTTTC
size: many
D: TRBD1
J: TRBJ2-6
V: TRBV3-1

CDR3: CSARDSSTDTQYF
DNA: TGCAGTGCCAGGGACTCTAGCACAGATACGCAGTATTTT
size: -
D: -
J: TRBJ2-3
V: TRBV20-1

CDR3: CSASSLAYTYEQYF
DNA: TGCAGTGCTAGTAGCCTAGCGTATACCTACGAGCAGTACTTC
size: many
D: -
J: TRBJ2-7
V: TRBV20-1

CDR3: CSAREGGSAVAFF
DNA: TGCAGTGCTAGAGAGGGTGGGTCCGCTGTAGCGTTCTTT
size: -
D: -
J: TRBJ1-1
V: TRBV20-1

CDR3: CASSPSWRSSYEQYF
DNA: TGTGCCAGTAGCCCGTCCTGGAGAAGCTCCTACGAGCAGTACTTC
size: -
D: -
J: TRBJ2-7
V: TRBV19

CDR3: CASSPGLAVSSYEQYF
DNA: TGTGCCAGCAGCCCAGGACTAGCGGTAAGCTCCTACGAGCAGTACTTC
size: many
D: TRBD2
J: TRBJ2-7
V: TRBV11-2

CDR3: CASSRAGEETQYF
DNA: TGTGCCAGCAGCAGGGCTGGGGAAGAGACCCAGTACTTC
size: many
D: -
J: TRBJ2-5
V: TRBV7-9

CDR3: CASSLPLAGVETQYF
DNA: TGTGCCAGCAGTTTACCGCTAGCGGGAGTTGAGACCCAGTACTTC
size: few
D: TRBD2
J: TRBJ2-5
V: TRBV28

CDR3: CATSDPETPQDNEQFF
DNA: TGTGCCACCAGTGACCCAGAAACACCCCAAGACAATGAGCAGTTCTTC
size: few
D: -
J: TRBJ2-1
V: TRBV24-1

CDR3: CASSFPGTGQADTQYF
DNA: TGTGCCAGCAGCTTCCCCGGGACGGGGCAGGCAGATACGCAGTATTTT
size: many
D: -
J: TRBJ2-3
V: TRBV5-5

CDR3: CASSPGTRRTEAFF
DNA: TGTGCCAGCAGCCCTGGTACACGTCGGACTGAAGCTTTCTTT
size: many
D: -
J: TRBJ1-1
V: TRBV12-3/TRBV12-4

CDR3: CASSLQGQSISRGGELFF
DNA: TGTGCCAGCAGCTTACAAGGACAGTCAATTTCTAGAGGCGGGGAGCTGTTTTTT
size: many
D: -
J: TRBJ2-2
V: TRBV7-3

CDR3: CASSLAGGRDTQYF
DNA: TGTGCCAGCAGTTTGGCGGGAGGACGAGATACGCAGTATTTT
size: many
D: TRBD2
J: TRBJ2-3
V: TRBV12-3/TRBV12-4

CDR3: CSASQADPYEQYF
DNA: TGCAGTGCTAGTCAGGCGGATCCCTACGAGCAGTACTTC
size: once
D: -
J: TRBJ2-7
V: TRBV20-1

CDR3: CSSRGTSDYEQYF
DNA: TGCAGTTCTAGAGGTACTAGCGACTACGAGCAGTACTTC
size: -
D: TRBD2
J: TRBJ2-7
V: TRBV20-1

CDR3: CASSIWTGGFQETQYF
DNA: TGTGCCAGTAGTATTTGGACAGGGGGCTTCCAAGAGACCCAGTACTTC
size: many
D: TRBD1
J: TRBJ2-5
V: TRBV19

CDR3: CASSLGGTGGETQYF
DNA: TGTGCCAGCAGCTTAGGGGGGACAGGGGGTGAGACCCAGTACTTC
size: many
D: TRBD1
J: TRBJ2-5
V: TRBV7-2

CDR3: CASSLQGNYGYTF
DNA: TGTGCCAGCAGCTTACAGGGTAACTATGGCTACACCTTC
size: -
D: -
J: TRBJ1-2
V: TRBV7-2

CDR3: CASNSQGLIYTF
DNA: TGTGCCAGCAATTCCCAGGGGTTGATCTACACCTTC
size: many
D: -
J: TRBJ1-2
V: TRBV6-1

CDR3: CASSEWTVRDTEAFF
DNA: TGTGCCAGCAGTGAATGGACAGTACGGGACACTGAAGCTTTCTTT
size: many
D: -
J: TRBJ1-1
V: TRBV2

CDR3: CASSYSPGAHNSPLHF
DNA: TGTGCCAGCAGTTACTCACCGGGGGCCCACAATTCACCCCTCCACTTT
size: many
D: -
J: TRBJ1-6
V: TRBV6-6

CDR3: CSANRQGNTGELFF
DNA: TGCAGCGCGAACAGACAGGGGAACACCGGGGAGCTGTTTTTT
size: few
D: TRBD1
J: TRBJ2-2
V: TRBV29-1

CDR3: CASASQGRSGYTF
DNA: TGTGCCAGCGCGTCACAGGGGAGAAGTGGCTACACCTTC
size: few
D: TRBD1
J: TRBJ1-2
V: TRBV6-1

CDR3: CSAIRNSPWETQYF
DNA: TGCAGTGCTATCAGAAACTCCCCGTGGGAGACCCAGTACTTC
size: -
D: -
J: TRBJ2-5
V: TRBV20-1

CDR3: CASSLLAGNTEAFF
DNA: TGCGCCAGCAGCTTGCTAGCGGGGAACACTGAAGCTTTCTTT
size: -
D: -
J: TRBJ1-1
V: TRBV5-1

CDR3: CASSRPVQTVKSGELFF
DNA: TGTGCCAGCAGTAGGCCCGTCCAGACAGTGAAATCCGGGGAGCTGTTTTTT
size: -
D: -
J: TRBJ2-2
V: TRBV6-1

CDR3: CASSLGPDRELFF
DNA: TGTGCCAGCAGCTTAGGGCCTGACAGGGAGCTGTTTTTT
size: -
D: -
J: TRBJ2-2
V: TRBV9

CDR3: CASSAGQRDEQFF
DNA: TGTGCCAGCAGTGCAGGACAACGGGATGAGCAGTTCTTC
size: many
D: -
J: TRBJ2-1
V: TRBV2

CDR3: CASSEGQGRSSPLHF
DNA: TGCGCCAGCAGCGAGGGACAGGGAAGGAGTTCACCCCTCCACTTT
size: -
D: TRBD1
J: TRBJ1-6
V: TRBV5-1

CDR3: CSARDSTNHSNQPQHF
DNA: TGCAGTGCTAGAGATTCGACAAACCATAGCAATCAGCCCCAGCATTTT
size: -
D: -
J: TRBJ1-5
V: TRBV20-1

CDR3: CSVVISTGANYGYTF
DNA: TGCAGCGTTGTTATTTCTACAGGGGCTAACTATGGCTACACCTTC
size: many
D: TRBD1
J: TRBJ1-2
V: TRBV29-1

CDR3: CASSQELDYVCTF
DNA: TGTGCCAGTAGTCAGGAATTGGACTATGTCTGCACCTTC
size: -
D: -
J: TRBJ1-2
V: TRBV19

CDR3: CAIKGTDYNEQFF
DNA: TGTGCCATCAAGGGCACCGACTACAATGAGCAGTTCTTC
size: many
D: -
J: TRBJ2-1
V: TRBV10-3